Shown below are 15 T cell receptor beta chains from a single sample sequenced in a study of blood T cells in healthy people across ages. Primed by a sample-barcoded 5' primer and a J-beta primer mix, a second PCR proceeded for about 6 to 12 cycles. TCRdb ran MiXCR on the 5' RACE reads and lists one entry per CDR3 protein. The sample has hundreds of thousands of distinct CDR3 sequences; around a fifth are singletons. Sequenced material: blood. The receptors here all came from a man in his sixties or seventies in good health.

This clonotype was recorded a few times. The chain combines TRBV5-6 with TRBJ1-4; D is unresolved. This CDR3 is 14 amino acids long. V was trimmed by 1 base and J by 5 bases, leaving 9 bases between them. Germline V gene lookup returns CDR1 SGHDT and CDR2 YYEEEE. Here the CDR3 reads CASSLIGENEKLFF. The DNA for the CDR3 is TGTGCCAGCAGCTTGATCGGTGAGAATGAAAAACTGTTTTTT. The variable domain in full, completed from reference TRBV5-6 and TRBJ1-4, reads DAGVTQSPTHLIKTRGQQVTLRCSPKSGHDTVSWYQQALGQGPQFIFQYYEEEERQRGNFPDRFSGHQFPNYSSELNVNALLLGDSALYLCASSLIGENEKLFFGSGTQLSVL.

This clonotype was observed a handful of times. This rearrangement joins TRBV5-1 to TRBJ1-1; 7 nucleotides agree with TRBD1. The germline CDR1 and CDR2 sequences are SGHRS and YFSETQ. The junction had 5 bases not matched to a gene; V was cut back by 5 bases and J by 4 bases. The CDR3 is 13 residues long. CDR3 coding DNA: TGCGCCAGCAGACCGACAGGGAGCACTGAAGCTTTCTTT. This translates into CASRPTGSTEAFF. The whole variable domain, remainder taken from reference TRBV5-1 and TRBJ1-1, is KAGVTQTPRYLIKTRGQQVTLSCSPISGHRSVSWYQQTPGQGLQFLFEYFSETQRNKGNFPGRFSGRQFSNSRSEMNVSTLELGDSALYLCASRPTGSTEAFFGQGTRLTVV.

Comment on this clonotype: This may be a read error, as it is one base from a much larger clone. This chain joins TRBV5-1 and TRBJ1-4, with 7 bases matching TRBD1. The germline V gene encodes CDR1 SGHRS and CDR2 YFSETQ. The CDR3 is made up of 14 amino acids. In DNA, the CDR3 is TGCGCCAGCAGCTTTACAGGGGCTAATGAAGAACTGTTTTTT. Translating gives CASSFTGANEELFF.

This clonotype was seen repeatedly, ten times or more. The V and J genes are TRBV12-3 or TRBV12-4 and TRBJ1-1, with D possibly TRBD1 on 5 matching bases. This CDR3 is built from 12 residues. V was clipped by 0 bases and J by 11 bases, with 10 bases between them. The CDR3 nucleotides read TGTGCCAGCAGTTTAGCCGGGGGACGGGCTTTCTTT. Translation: CASSLAGGRAFF.

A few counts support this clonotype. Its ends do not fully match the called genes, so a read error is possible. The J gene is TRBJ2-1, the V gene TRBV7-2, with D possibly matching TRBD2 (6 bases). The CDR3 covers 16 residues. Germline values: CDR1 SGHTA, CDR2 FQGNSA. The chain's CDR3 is CASSDRGLGVYNEQLF. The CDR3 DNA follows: TGTGCCAGCAGCGACCGGGGACTGGGAGTCTACAATGAGCAGCTCTTC.

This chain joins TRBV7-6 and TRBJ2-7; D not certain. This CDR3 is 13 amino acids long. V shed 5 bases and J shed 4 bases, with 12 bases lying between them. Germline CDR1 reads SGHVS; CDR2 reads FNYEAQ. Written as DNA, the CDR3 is TGTGCCAGCAGCCCTAAGATAGGTTACGAGCAGTACTTC. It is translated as CASSPKIGYEQYF. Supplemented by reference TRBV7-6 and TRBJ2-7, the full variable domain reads GAGVSQSPRYKVTKRGQDVALRCDPISGHVSLYWYRQALGQGPEFLTYFNYEAQQDKSGLPNDRFSAERPEGSISTLTIQRTEQRDSAMYRCASSPKIGYEQYFGPGTRLTVT.

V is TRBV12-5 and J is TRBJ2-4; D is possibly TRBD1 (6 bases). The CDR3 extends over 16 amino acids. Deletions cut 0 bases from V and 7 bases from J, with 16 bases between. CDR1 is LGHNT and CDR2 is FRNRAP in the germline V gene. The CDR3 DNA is TGTGCTAGTGGTTTGGTACTAGACAGGTGGGAGAACATTCAGTACTTC. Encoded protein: CASGLVLDRWENIQYF.

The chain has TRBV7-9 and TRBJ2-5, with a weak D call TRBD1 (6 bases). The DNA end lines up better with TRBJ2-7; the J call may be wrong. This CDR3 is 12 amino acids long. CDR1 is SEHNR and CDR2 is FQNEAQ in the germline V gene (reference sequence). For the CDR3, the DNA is TGTGCCGGGGCAGGGGTCGGATACGAGCAGTACTTC. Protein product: CAGAGVGYEQYF.

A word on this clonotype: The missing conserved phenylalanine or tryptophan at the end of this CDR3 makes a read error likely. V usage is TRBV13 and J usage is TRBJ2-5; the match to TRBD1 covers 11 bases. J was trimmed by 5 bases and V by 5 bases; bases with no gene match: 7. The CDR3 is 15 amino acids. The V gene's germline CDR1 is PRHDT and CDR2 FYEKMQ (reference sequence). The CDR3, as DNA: TGTGCCAGCAGCAACCGGACAGGGGGCGGTGAGACCCAGTACCTC. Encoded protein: CASSNRTGGGETQYL.

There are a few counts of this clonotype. CDR3 amino acids: CASSFLGSSYNEQFF. The CDR3 DNA follows: TGTGCCAGCAGTTTCCTAGGGAGCTCCTACAATGAGCAGTTCTTC. The genes are TRBV12-3 or TRBV12-4 and TRBJ2-1, with D tentatively TRBD2 (5 bases). CDR3 length equals 15 residues. Trimming left V 3 bases short and J 0 bases short, with 9 bases between.

CDR3 region: CASSLEAGSDTQYF. In DNA, the CDR3 is TGCGCCAGCAGCTTGGAGGCGGGATCAGATACGCAGTATTTT. The rearrangement joins TRBV5-1 to TRBJ2-3, with D tentatively TRBD2 (6 bases). Germline CDR1 SGHRS, CDR2 YFSETQ. Between the trimmed V and J ends, which lost 0 bases and 4 bases, there was a span of 9 bases. This CDR3 region has 14 residues.

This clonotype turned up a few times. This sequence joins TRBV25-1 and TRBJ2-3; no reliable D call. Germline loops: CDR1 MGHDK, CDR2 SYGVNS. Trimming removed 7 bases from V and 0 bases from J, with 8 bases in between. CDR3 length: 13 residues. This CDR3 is CASKVGSTDTQYF. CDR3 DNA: TGTGCCAGCAAAGTAGGTAGCACAGATACGCAGTATTTT.

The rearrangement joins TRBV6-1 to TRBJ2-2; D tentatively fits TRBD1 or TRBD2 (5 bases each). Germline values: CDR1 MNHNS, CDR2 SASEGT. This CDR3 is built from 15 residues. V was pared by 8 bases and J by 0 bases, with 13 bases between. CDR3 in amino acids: CASSGRPTNTGELFF. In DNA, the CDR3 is TGTGCCAGCTCGGGGCGGCCCACGAACACCGGGGAGCTGTTTTTT.

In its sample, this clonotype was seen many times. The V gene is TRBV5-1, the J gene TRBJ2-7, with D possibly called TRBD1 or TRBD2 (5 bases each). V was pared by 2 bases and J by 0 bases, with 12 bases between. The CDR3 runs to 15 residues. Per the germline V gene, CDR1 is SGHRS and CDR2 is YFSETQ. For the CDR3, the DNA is TGCGCCAGCAGCTTAGGGACGGCCAGCTCCTACGAGCAGTACTTC. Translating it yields CASSLGTASSYEQYF.

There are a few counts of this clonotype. Here the CDR3 DNA reads TGCAGTGCTAGAGATCCCAGGGGGTCCTACGAGCAGTACTTC. Translated: CSARDPRGSYEQYF. The chain has TRBV20-1 and TRBJ2-7; 7 bases are shared with TRBD1. Germline CDR1 DFQATT, CDR2 SNEGSKA (reference sequence). The V gene end was trimmed by 0 bases and the J gene end by 1 base; junction bases not matched to a gene: 3. The CDR3 has 14 amino acids.